Sequencing of this T cell receptor beta chain was carried out in a study of blood T cell repertoires in COVID-19. This CDR3 comprises 13 residues. Germline CDR1 is MNHEY and CDR2 is SVGAGI. The trim removed 4 bases at V and 8 bases at J, leaving 5 bases unmatched. Per the authors' pipeline: The authors estimated nucleated cell counts from reference gene primer amplification. Sequencing was performed with immunoSEQ multiplex PCR; in TCRdb, only in-frame clones are kept and a portion is missing. V and J calls and clone size follow that table, whereas D and trimming were derived from the DNA. The sample lists some 130,000 clones; about three quarters were seen once.

This chain links TRBV6-5 with TRBJ1-2; 9 bases are a match to TRBD1. The sequence was collected from a man older than 75 with acute or convalescent COVID-19. Sequencing was carried out using peripheral blood. DNA of the CDR3: TGTGCCAGCAGTTCACAGGGGGCGAACGGCTACACCTTC. Its translation: CASSSQGANGYTF.